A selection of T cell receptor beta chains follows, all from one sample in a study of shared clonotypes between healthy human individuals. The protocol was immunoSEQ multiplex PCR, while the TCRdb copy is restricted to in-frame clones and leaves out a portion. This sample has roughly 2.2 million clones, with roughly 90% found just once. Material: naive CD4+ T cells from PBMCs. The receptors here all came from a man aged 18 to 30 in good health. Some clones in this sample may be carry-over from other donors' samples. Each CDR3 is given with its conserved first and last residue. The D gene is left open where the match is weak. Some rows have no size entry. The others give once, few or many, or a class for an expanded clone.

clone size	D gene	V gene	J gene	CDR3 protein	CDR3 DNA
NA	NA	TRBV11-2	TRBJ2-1	CASSSPPTGTKQFF	TGTGCCAGCAGCTCACCCCCCACAGGGACTAAGCAGTTCTTC
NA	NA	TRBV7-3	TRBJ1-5	CASSVDRNQPQHF	TGTGCCAGCAGCGTCGACAGGAATCAGCCCCAGCATTTT
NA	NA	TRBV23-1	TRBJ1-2	CASSQVTRTAIYGYTF	TGCGCCAGCAGTCAGGTTACGAGGACAGCAATCTATGGCTACACCTTC
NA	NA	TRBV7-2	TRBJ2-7	CASTSLGRTQYF	TGTGCCAGCACCTCCCTAGGGAGGACGCAGTACTTC
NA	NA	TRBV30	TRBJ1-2	CAWSPYTNYGYTF	TGTGCCTGGAGTCCGTATACTAACTATGGCTACACCTTC
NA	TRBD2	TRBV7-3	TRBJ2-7	CASSLSGGGREQYF	TGTGCCAGCAGCTTAAGCGGGGGAGGTCGCGAGCAGTACTTC
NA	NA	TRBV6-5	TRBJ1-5	CASSLTANQPQHF	TGTGCCAGCAGTTTGACCGCTAATCAGCCCCAGCATTTT
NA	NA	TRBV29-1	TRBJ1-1	CSVVGQWGAEAFF	TGCAGCGTGGTGGGGCAATGGGGCGCTGAAGCTTTCTTT
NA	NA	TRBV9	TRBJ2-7	CASSVGGTSTFSYEQYF	TGTGCCAGCAGCGTAGGGGGGACTTCCACCTTCTCCTACGAGCAGTACTTC
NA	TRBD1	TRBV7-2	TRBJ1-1	CASSPQRQGAGEAFF	TGTGCCAGCAGCCCACAAAGACAGGGGGCTGGTGAAGCTTTCTTT
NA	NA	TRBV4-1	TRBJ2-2	CASSNVRGGELFF	TGCGCCAGCAGCAACGTCCGGGGCGGGGAGCTGTTTTTT
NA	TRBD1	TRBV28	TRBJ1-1	CASRQGRTEAFF	TGTGCCAGCCGACAGGGTCGGACTGAAGCTTTCTTT
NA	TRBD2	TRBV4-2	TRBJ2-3	CASSQGMTSGVTDTQYF	TGTGCCAGCAGCCAAGGCATGACTAGCGGGGTTACAGATACGCAGTATTTT
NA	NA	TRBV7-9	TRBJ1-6	CASSPGSLGSKRSPLHF	TGTGCCAGCAGCCCCGGGTCCCTTGGCAGTAAACGGTCACCCCTCCACTTT
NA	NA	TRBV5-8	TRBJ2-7	CASSLGLVQYF	TGTGCCAGCAGCTTGGGCCTCGTGCAGTACTTC
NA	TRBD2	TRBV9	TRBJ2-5	CASSGHGTSAQETQYF	TGTGCCAGCAGCGGACATGGGACTAGCGCACAAGAGACCCAGTACTTC
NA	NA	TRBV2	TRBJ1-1	CAGRPGNLNTEAFF	TGTGCCGGCAGGCCGGGAAACTTGAACACTGAAGCTTTCTTT
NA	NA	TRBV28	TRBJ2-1	CASSLSRRAQINEQFF	TGTGCCAGCAGTTTGTCCCGACGGGCCCAAATCAATGAGCAGTTCTTC
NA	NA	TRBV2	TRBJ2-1	CASSGLVTYNEQFF	TGTGCCAGCAGTGGACTAGTAACCTACAATGAGCAGTTCTTC
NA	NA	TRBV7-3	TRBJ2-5	CASSLIGSSRETQYF	TGTGCCAGCAGCTTGATCGGGTCTAGCCGCGAGACCCAGTACTTC
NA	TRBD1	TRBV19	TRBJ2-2	CASSPRGYTGELFF	TGTGCCAGTAGTCCCAGGGGGTACACCGGGGAGCTGTTTTTT
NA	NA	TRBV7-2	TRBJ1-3	CASSRDGISGNTIYF	TGTGCCAGCAGCCGGGACGGGATCTCTGGAAACACCATATATTTT
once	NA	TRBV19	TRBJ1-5	CASSIEGRNSNQPQHF	TGTGCCAGTAGTATAGAGGGACGGAATAGCAATCAGCCCCAGCATTTT
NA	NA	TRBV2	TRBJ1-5	CASSVATGLHQPQHF	TGTGCCAGCAGTGTTGCTACGGGTCTCCATCAGCCCCAGCATTTT
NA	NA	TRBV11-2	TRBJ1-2	CASSLTSRNYGYTF	TGTGCCAGCAGCTTAACATCGCGTAACTATGGCTACACCTTC